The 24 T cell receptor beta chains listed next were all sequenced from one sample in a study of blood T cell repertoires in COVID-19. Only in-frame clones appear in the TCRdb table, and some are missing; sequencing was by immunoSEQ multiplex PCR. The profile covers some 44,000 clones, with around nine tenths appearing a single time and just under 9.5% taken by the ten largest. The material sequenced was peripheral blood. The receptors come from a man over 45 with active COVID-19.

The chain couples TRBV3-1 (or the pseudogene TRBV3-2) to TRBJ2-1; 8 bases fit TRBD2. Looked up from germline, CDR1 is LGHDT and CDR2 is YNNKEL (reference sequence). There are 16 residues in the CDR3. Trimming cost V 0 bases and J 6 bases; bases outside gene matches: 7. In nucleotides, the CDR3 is TGTGCCAGCAGCCAAGATTTGGCGGGAGGAAGCAATGAGCAGTTCTTC. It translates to CASSQDLAGGSNEQFF.

DNA of the CDR3: TGTGCCACCGGAGGCACCGGGGAGCTGTTTTTT. It specifies CATGGTGELFF. V usage is TRBV28 and J usage is TRBJ2-2; D is possibly TRBD2 (5 bases). This CDR3 contains 11 residues. Germline V gene sequence: CDR1 MDHEN, CDR2 SYDVKM. The ends were cut back, 10 bases at V and 4 bases at J, with 7 bases in the middle.

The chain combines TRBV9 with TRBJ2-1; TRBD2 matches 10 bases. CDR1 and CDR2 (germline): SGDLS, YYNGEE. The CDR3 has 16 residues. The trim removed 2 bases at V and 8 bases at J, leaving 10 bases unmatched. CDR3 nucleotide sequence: TGTGCCAGCAGCGTCTATTCCAGCGGGAGGGCCGATGAGCAGTTCTTC. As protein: CASSVYSSGRADEQFF.

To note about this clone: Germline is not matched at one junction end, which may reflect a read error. The CDR3 DNA is TGTGCCAGCAGTCTATCCGGGACAGGCAACCAGCCCCAGCATTTT. This gives the protein CASSLSGTGNQPQHF. J is TRBJ1-5 and V is TRBV27; TRBD1 matches 8 bases. The CDR3 sequence is 15 residues long. Germline V gives CDR1 MNHEY, CDR2 SMNVEV (reference sequence).

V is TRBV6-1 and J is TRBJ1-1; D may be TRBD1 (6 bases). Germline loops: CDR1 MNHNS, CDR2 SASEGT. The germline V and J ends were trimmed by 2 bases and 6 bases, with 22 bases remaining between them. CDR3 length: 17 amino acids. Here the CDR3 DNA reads TGTGCCAGCAGTGAAAATAGTAGGGGTCAGGGGCCTTCTGAAGCTTTCTTT. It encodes CASSENSRGQGPSEAFF.

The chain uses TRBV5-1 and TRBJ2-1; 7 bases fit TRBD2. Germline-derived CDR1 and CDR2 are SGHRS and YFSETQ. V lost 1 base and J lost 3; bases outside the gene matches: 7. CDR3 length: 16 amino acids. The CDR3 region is CASSLQAGVRYNEQFF. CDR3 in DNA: TGCGCCAGCAGCTTGCAGGCGGGAGTGCGCTACAATGAGCAGTTCTTC. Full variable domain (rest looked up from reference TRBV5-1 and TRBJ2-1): KAGVTQTPRYLIKTRGQQVTLSCSPISGHRSVSWYQQTPGQGLQFLFEYFSETQRNKGNFPGRFSGRQFSNSRSEMNVSTLELGDSALYLCASSLQAGVRYNEQFFGPGTRLTVL.

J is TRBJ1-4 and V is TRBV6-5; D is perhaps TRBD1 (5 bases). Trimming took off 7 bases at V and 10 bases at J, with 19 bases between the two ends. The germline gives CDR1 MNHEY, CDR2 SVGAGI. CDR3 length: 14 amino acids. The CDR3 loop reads CASMLVQGKGKLFF. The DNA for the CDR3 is TGTGCCAGCATGCTGGTGCAGGGTAAAGGAAAACTGTTTTTT.

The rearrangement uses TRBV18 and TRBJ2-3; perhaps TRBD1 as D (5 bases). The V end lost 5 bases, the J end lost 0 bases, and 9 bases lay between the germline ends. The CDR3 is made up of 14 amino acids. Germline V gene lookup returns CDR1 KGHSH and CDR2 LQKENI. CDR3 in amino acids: CASSTGTSTDTQYF. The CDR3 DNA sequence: TGTGCCAGCTCAACAGGTACTAGCACAGATACGCAGTATTTT.

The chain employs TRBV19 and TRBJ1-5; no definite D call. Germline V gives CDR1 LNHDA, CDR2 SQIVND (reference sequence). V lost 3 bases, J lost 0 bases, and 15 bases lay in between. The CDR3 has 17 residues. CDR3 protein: CASSIGASIYSNQPQHF. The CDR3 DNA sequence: TGTGCCAGTAGTATTGGTGCGTCGATCTATAGCAATCAGCCCCAGCATTTT.

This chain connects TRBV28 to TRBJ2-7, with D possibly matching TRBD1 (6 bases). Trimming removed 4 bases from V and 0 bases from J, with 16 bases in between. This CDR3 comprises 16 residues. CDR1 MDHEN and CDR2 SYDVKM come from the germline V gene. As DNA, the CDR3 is TGTGCCAGCAGTTACGGACAGAGTCTTGGCTCCTACGAGCAGTACTTC. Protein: CASSYGQSLGSYEQYF.

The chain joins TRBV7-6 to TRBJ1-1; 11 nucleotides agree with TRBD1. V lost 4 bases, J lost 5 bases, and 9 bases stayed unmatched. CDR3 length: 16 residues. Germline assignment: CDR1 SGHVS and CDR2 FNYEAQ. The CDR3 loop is CASSWTDRGLETEAFF. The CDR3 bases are TGTGCCAGCAGCTGGACGGACAGGGGGCTAGAGACTGAAGCTTTCTTT.

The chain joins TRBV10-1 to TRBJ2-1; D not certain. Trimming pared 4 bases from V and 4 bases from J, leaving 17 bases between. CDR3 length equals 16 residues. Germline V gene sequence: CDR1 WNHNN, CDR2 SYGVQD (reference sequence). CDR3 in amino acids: CASSASPETPYNEQFF. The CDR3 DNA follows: TGCGCCAGCAGTGCAAGTCCCGAGACACCTTACAATGAGCAGTTCTTC.

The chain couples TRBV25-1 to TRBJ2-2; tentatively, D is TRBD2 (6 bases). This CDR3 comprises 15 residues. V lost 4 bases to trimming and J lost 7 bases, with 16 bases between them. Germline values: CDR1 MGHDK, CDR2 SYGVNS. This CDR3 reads CASSGRRGVSGELFF. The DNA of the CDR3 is TGTGCCAGCAGTGGACGACGCGGGGTTAGCGGGGAGCTGTTTTTT.

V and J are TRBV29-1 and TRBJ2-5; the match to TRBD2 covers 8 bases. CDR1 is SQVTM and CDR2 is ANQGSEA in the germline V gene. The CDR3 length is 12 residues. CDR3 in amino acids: CTAGGGGETQYF. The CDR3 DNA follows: TGCACCGCGGGGGGAGGGGGAGAGACCCAGTACTTC. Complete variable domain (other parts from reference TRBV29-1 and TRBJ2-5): SAVISQKPSRDICQRGTSLTIQCQVDSQVTMMFWYRQQPGQSLTLIATANQGSEATYESGFVIDKFPISRPNLTFSTLTVSNMSPEDSSIYLCTAGGGGETQYFGPGTRLLVL.

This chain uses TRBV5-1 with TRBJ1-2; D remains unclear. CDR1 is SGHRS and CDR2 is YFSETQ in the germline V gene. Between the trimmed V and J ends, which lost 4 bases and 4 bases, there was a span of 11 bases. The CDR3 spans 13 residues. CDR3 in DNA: TGCGCCAGCAGCCCCCCCACAAGCTATGGCTACACCTTC. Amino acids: CASSPPTSYGYTF.

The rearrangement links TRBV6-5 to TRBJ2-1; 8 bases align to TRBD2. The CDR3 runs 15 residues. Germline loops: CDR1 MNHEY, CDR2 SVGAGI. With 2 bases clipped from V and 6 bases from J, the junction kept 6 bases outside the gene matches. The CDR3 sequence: CASSYLGTSRNEQFF. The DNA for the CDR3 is TGTGCCAGCAGTTACCTGGGGACTAGTCGCAATGAGCAGTTCTTC.

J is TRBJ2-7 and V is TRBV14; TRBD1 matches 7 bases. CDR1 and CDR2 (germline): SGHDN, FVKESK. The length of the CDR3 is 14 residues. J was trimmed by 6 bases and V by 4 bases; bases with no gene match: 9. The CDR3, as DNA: TGTGCCAGCAGCCCCCGACAGGGTTCTGGCGAGCAGTACTTC. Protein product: CASSPRQGSGEQYF.

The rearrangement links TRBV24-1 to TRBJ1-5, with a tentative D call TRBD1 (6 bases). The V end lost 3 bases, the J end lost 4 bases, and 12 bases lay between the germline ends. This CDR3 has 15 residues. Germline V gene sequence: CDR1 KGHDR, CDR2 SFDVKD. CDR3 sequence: CATSDTNDRNQPQHF. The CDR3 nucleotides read TGTGCCACCAGTGATACAAACGACAGGAATCAGCCCCAGCATTTT.

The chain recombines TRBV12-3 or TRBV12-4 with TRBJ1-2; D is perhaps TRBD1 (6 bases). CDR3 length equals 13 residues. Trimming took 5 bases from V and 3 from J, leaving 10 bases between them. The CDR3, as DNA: TGTGCCAGCAGTACTAGGGGGTACTATGGCTACACCTTC. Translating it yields CASSTRGYYGYTF.

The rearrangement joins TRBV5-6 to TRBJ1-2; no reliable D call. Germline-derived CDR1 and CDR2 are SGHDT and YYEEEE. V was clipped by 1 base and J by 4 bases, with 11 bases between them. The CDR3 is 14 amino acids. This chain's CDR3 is CASSLRTRSYGYTF. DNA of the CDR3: TGTGCCAGCAGCTTGCGTACAAGATCCTATGGCTACACCTTC.

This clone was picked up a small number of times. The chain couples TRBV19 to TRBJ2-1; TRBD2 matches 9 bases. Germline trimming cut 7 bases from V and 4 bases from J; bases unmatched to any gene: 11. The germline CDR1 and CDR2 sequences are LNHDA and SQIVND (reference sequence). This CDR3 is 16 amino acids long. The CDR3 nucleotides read TGTGCCAGTACCCCTCGGGATGCGGGAGGGTACAATGAGCAGTTCTTC. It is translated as CASTPRDAGGYNEQFF.

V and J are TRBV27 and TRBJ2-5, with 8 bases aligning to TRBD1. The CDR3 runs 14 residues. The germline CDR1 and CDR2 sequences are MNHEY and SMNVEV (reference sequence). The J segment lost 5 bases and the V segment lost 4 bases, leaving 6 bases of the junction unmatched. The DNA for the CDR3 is TGTGCCAGCAGTTCTAGGACAGGGCTGGAGACCCAGTACTTC. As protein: CASSSRTGLETQYF.

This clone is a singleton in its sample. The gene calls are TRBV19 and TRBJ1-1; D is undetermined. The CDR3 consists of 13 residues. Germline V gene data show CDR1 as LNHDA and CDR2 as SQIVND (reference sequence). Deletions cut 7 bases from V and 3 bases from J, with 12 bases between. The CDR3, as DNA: TGTGCCAGTACGGCGGAGCTACACACTGAAGCTTTCTTT. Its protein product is CASTAELHTEAFF.

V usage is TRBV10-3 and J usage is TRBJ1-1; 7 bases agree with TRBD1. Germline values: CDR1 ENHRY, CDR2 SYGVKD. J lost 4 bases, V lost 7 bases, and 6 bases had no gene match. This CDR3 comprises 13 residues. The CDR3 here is CAITRQGGTEAFF. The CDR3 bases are TGTGCCATCACAAGACAGGGAGGCACTGAAGCTTTCTTT.